This T cell receptor (beta chain) was recorded in a study of shared clonotypes between healthy human individuals. A remark on this clone: The antigen is not known.

Germline CDR1 reads MNHEY; CDR2 reads SMNVEV (reference sequence). The CDR3 is 17 residues long. Trimming pared 7 bases from V and 2 bases from J, leaving 22 bases between. Replicate PCRs from sorted subsets contained approximately 190 ng DNA, which is around 29,000 T cell genomes. Using immunoSEQ multiplex PCR, the repertoire was profiled, and TCRdb retains in-frame clones only, with some absent. The data hold 300,000 to 350,000 clones, with around 70% observed a single time. Study results and limitations: Rarefaction revealed incomplete sorted-subset sequencing despite large depth.

The chain recombines TRBV27 with TRBJ2-3; D unclear. The sample consisted of memory CD4+ T cells sorted from blood. The sample's subset: CD45RA-negative fraction. The TCR was taken from a man aged 25-40 years in good health. CDR3 sequence: CASTPSWVVLHTDTQYF. The DNA for the CDR3 is TGTGCCAGCACCCCCAGCTGGGTGGTCCTCCACACAGATACGCAGTATTTT.